This T cell receptor beta chain came from a study of shared clonotypes between healthy human individuals. Only in-frame clones appear in the TCRdb table, and some are missing; sequencing was by immunoSEQ multiplex PCR. The sample contains around 510,000 clones, around 76% of which appear only once. What was sequenced was PBMCs. The sequence was collected from a woman aged 40 to 50 in good health. Some clones in this sample may be carry-over from other donors' samples.

The CDR3 region is CASKTSGNTYEQYF. Written as DNA, the CDR3 is TGTGCCAGCAAAACTAGCGGGAACACCTACGAGCAGTACTTC. The J gene is TRBJ2-7, the V gene TRBV28, with 10 nucleotides matching TRBD2. The CDR3 covers 14 residues. From germline, CDR1 is MDHEN and CDR2 SYDVKM. Unmatched junction bases numbered 5, after V lost 7 bases and J lost 2 bases.